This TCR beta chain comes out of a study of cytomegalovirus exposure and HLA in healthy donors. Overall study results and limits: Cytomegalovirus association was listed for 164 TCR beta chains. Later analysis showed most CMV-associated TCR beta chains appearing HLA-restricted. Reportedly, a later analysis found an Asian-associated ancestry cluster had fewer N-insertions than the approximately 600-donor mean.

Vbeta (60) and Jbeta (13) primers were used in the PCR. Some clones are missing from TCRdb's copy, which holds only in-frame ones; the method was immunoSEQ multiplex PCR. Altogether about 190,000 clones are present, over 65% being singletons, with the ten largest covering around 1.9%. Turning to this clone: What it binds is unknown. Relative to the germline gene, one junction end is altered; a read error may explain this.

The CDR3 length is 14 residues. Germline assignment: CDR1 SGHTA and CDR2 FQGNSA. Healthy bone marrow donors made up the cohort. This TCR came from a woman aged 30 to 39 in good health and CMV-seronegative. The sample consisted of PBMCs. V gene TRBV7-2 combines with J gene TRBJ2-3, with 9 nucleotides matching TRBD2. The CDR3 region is CASTIGTSRDMQYF. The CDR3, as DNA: TGTGCCAGCACCATCGGGACTAGCAGAGATATGCAGTATTTT.